One sample yielded the 30 T cell receptor beta chains listed below, sequenced in a study of blood T cells in healthy people across ages. Using a J-beta primer mix together with a sample-barcoded 5' primer, a second PCR was run for about 6 to 12 cycles. TCRdb re-called the 5' RACE reads through MiXCR, storing one row per CDR3 protein. Of some 760,000 distinct CDR3 sequences in the sample, 20% to 25% were seen once. The same data also went into a second study, on T cells of mothers and their children.

Material for sequencing was blood. The source is a boy aged 5 to 17 in good health.

The chain couples TRBV20-1 to TRBJ1-2; tentatively, D is TRBD1 (5 bases). CDR3 size: 16 residues. V gave up 3 bases and J gave up 2 bases, with 19 bases separating them. Germline lookup yields CDR1 DFQATT and CDR2 SNEGSKA (reference sequence). In DNA, the CDR3 is TGCAGTGCTAGCCCCGGCGACAGATTCAAGAACTATGGCTACACCTTC. This codes for CSASPGDRFKNYGYTF.

This clonotype appeared a few times. The rearrangement joins TRBV13 to TRBJ2-3; D possibly uses TRBD1 or TRBD2 (7 bases each). The CDR3 spans 16 residues. The ends were cut back, 5 bases at V and 1 base at J, with 16 bases in the middle. CDR1 is PRHDT, CDR2 FYEKMQ, per germline (reference sequence). CDR3 DNA sequence: TGTGCCAGCAGCCCAGGGGGGGGGTCCCGCACAGATACGCAGTATTTT. Its translation is CASSPGGGSRTDTQYF.

The gene calls are TRBV4-3 and TRBJ1-4, with D perhaps TRBD1 (5 bases). The CDR3 length is 16 residues. Trimming cost V 0 bases and J 0 bases, with 8 bases left between them. Germline V lookup: CDR1 LGHNA, CDR2 YSLEER. CDR3: CASSQDGRATNEKLFF. Here the CDR3 DNA reads TGCGCCAGCAGCCAAGATGGCAGGGCAACTAATGAAAAACTGTTTTTT.

V is TRBV20-1 and J is TRBJ2-1; D not certain. The J call may be wrong; the DNA end is better matched by TRBJ2-7. There are 11 residues in the CDR3. Germline-derived CDR1 and CDR2 are DFQATT and SNEGSKA (reference sequence). The CDR3 sequence is CSASHRYEQYF. The DNA for the CDR3 is TGCAGTGCTAGTCACCGGTACGAGCAGTACTTC.

V usage is TRBV6-4 and J usage is TRBJ1-4; TRBD1 matches 7 bases. CDR3 size: 17 residues. In germline, CDR1 is MRHNA, CDR2 SNTAGT. Trimming took 0 bases from V and 5 from J; bases not matched to a gene: 9. CDR3 sequence (DNA): TGTGCCAGCAGTGACTCGGGATACAGGGGATTAAATGAAAAACTGTTTTTT. Its protein product is CASSDSGYRGLNEKLFF.

CDR3: CASSHQAGIEAFF. For the CDR3, the DNA is TGTGCCAGCAGCCATCAGGCGGGGATTGAAGCTTTCTTT. The rearrangement uses TRBV3-1 and TRBJ1-1; D is uncertain. Germline CDR1 and CDR2: LGHDT and YNNKEL (reference sequence). Deletions cut 3 bases from V and 7 bases from J, with 12 bases between. This CDR3 is 13 amino acids long.

This clonotype was seen only a few times. V and J are TRBV15 and TRBJ2-5, with 7 bases aligning to TRBD2. This CDR3 has 14 amino acids. V gave up 5 bases and J gave up 5 bases; unmatched junction bases: 8. Looked up from germline, CDR1 is LNHNV and CDR2 is YYDKDF (reference sequence). The DNA for the CDR3 is TGTGCCACCAGCGCGGGACTACGGCGGGAGACCCAGTACTTC. Protein: CATSAGLRRETQYF. The full variable domain, with the rest looked up from reference TRBV15 and TRBJ2-5, is DAMVIQNPRYQVTQFGKPVTLSCSQTLNHNVMYWYQQKSSQAPKLLFHYYDKDFNNEADTPDNFQSRRPNTSFCFLDIRSPGLGDTAMYLCATSAGLRRETQYFGPGTRLLVL.

V usage is TRBV2 and J usage is TRBJ2-1, with D maybe TRBD1 (5 bases). The DNA end favors TRBJ2-5, so the J call may be wrong. CDR1 is SNHLY, CDR2 FYNNEI, per germline. CDR3 length equals 13 residues. The CDR3 reads CASRETVLETQYF. CDR3 nucleotide sequence: TGTGCCAGCAGAGAGACAGTGTTGGAGACCCAGTACTTC.

V usage is TRBV9 and J usage is TRBJ1-1; 8 bases map to TRBD1. Per the germline V gene, CDR1 is SGDLS and CDR2 is YYNGEE. After removal of 3 bases from V and 3 bases from J, the junction contained 13 bases not matched to a gene. This CDR3 has 17 residues. The CDR3 reads CASSGIRGQGDDTEAFF. CDR3 DNA: TGTGCCAGCAGCGGAATCCGAGGACAGGGAGATGACACTGAAGCTTTCTTT.

This clonotype has more than one count but fewer than ten. This chain joins TRBV28 and TRBJ2-4; the D call may be TRBD1 or TRBD2 (5 bases each). Germline V gene sequence: CDR1 MDHEN, CDR2 SYDVKM. The CDR3 totals 15 residues. Trimming took 8 bases from V and 0 from J, leaving 14 bases between them. CDR3 sequence: CASCTRGVAKNIQYF. The DNA for the CDR3 is TGTGCCAGCTGTACCCGAGGGGTAGCCAAAAACATTCAGTACTTC.

The CDR3, as DNA: TGTGCCAGCAGCTGGGTAGGGAGGGCCTACGAGCAGTACTTC. Translating it yields CASSWVGRAYEQYF. The chain links TRBV12-3 or TRBV12-4 to TRBJ2-7; 7 bases line up with TRBD2. The CDR3 covers 14 residues. The J segment lost 2 bases and the V segment lost 6 bases, leaving 7 bases of the junction unmatched.

In DNA, the CDR3 is TGTGCCAGCAGTCCGGGGCTTCCTCTTCATGGCTACACCTTC. This codes for CASSPGLPLHGYTF. The chain employs TRBV28 and TRBJ1-2, with D possibly being TRBD1 (5 bases). CDR1 is MDHEN, CDR2 SYDVKM, per germline. The CDR3 extends over 14 amino acids. V was cut by 5 bases and J by 6 bases, with 16 bases left in between.

This chain joins TRBV4-1 and TRBJ1-4, with 7 bases lining up with TRBD1. The CDR3 consists of 15 residues. J lost 11 bases, V lost 5 bases, and 14 bases had no gene match. CDR1 is MGHRA, CDR2 YSYEKL, per germline. The CDR3 sequence is CASSYRQGHEGKLFF. In nucleotides, the CDR3 is TGCGCCAGCAGCTACCGACAGGGACACGAGGGGAAACTGTTTTTT.

CDR3 region: CSARGGSGNQPQHF. DNA for the CDR3: TGCAGTGCTAGAGGTGGGTCAGGCAATCAGCCCCAGCATTTT. V gene TRBV20-1 combines with J gene TRBJ1-5; D gene ambiguous. Per the germline V gene, CDR1 is DFQATT and CDR2 is SNEGSKA (reference sequence). The length of the CDR3 is 14 residues. The ends were cut back, 1 base at V and 2 bases at J, with 9 bases in the middle.

This clonotype was observed a few times. A junction end diverges from the germline sequence, so it may reflect a read error. The chain uses TRBV9 and TRBJ2-3; D not resolved. CDR1 SGDLS and CDR2 YYNGEE come from the germline V gene. This CDR3 contains 15 residues. The CDR3, as DNA: TGTGCCAGCAGCGTAGCGGGCCAGAGCAGAGATACGCAGTATTTT. Protein sequence: CASSVAGQSRDTQYF. The complete variable domain, with remaining parts taken from reference TRBV9 and TRBJ2-3, reads DSGVTQTPKHLITATGQRVTLRCSPRSGDLSVYWYQQSLDQGLQFLIQYYNGEERAKGNILERFSAQQFPDLHSELNLSSLELGDSALYFCASSVAGQSRDTQYFGPGTRLTVL.

A word on this clonotype: One end of the junction varies from germline; a read error may be responsible. The rearrangement links TRBV4-1 to TRBJ2-5, with 12 bases aligning to TRBD2. With the DNA end fitting TRBJ2-1 better, the J assignment may be wrong. The CDR3 loop spans 15 amino acids. Germline V gene data show CDR1 as MGHRA and CDR2 as YSYEKL. The CDR3 DNA follows: TGCGCCAGCAACCAAGGGACTAGCGGGTACGCGGAACAGTTCTTC. It is translated as CASNQGTSGYAEQFF.

This clonotype was recorded once. Germline and junction disagree at one end, which may indicate a read error. This chain joins TRBV12-3 or TRBV12-4 and TRBJ2-3; perhaps TRBD1 as D (6 bases). The CDR3 is made up of 15 amino acids. The CDR3 loop reads CASSFQGFGADAQYF. The CDR3 region has the DNA TGTGCCAGCAGTTTTCAGGGGTTCGGCGCAGATGCGCAGTATTTT.

CDR3 nucleotides: TGCAGCGGGTGGGGGGAGCTTGATGAGCAGTTCTTC. Translated, it gives CSGWGELDEQFF. The rearrangement uses TRBV29-1 and TRBJ2-1; possible D gene TRBD2, 6 bases. Deletions cut 7 bases from V and 8 bases from J, with 15 bases between. The CDR3 is made up of 12 amino acids. Germline CDR1 reads SQVTM; CDR2 reads ANQGSEA.

This clonotype occurred a few times. V usage is TRBV3-1 and J usage is TRBJ1-1; 9 bases map to TRBD1. The V and J ends lost 1 base and 11 bases, in that order; junction bases with no gene match: 11. Germline CDR1 is LGHDT and CDR2 is YNNKEL (reference sequence). This CDR3 region has 15 residues. The CDR3 DNA reads as TGTGCCAGCAGCCAAGCTGACAGGGGGGCCGTTGGGGCTTTCTTT. It yields the protein CASSQADRGAVGAFF. The entire variable domain, with the rest obtained from reference TRBV3-1 and TRBJ1-1, is as follows: DTAVSQTPKYLVTQMGNDKSIKCEQNLGHDTMYWYKQDSKKFLKIMFSYNNKELIINETVPNRFSPKSPDKAHLNLHINSLELGDSAVYFCASSQADRGAVGAFFGQGTRLTVV.

The V and J genes are TRBV2 and TRBJ2-7, with a possible D match to TRBD2 (6 bases). Trimming took off 5 bases at V and 6 bases at J, with 20 bases between the two ends. Germline loops: CDR1 SNHLY, CDR2 FYNNEI. The CDR3 sequence is 15 residues long. CDR3 coding DNA: TGTGCCAGCAGTTTAAGTACCGGGAGTCTGATCGAGCAGTACTTC. It encodes CASSLSTGSLIEQYF.

This clonotype appeared a few times. V is TRBV4-2 and J is TRBJ1-5, with 7 positions matching TRBD1. V was clipped by 1 base and J by 6 bases; unmatched bases: 6. Germline CDR1 and CDR2: LGHNA and YNFKEQ. The CDR3 consists of 15 residues. CDR3 region: CASSQGGGDSQPQHF. CDR3 coding DNA: TGTGCCAGCAGCCAAGGGGGAGGGGACAGTCAGCCCCAGCATTTT.

The table lists this clonotype with a few counts. The genes are TRBV20-1 and TRBJ2-5; 7 nucleotides align to TRBD2. Gene TRBJ2-7 matches the end of the DNA better, so the J call may be wrong. CDR3 length equals 14 residues. The germline CDR1 and CDR2 sequences are DFQATT and SNEGSKA (reference sequence). In nucleotides, the CDR3 is TGCAGTGCTAGTCGTCCAGGACTAGCCTACGAGCAGTACTTC. Amino acid sequence: CSASRPGLAYEQYF.

The chain employs TRBV4-3 and TRBJ2-7; TRBD1 might be the D (5 bases). The V end was cut by 0 bases, the J end by 4 bases, with 13 bases between. The CDR3 has 15 amino acids. CDR1 is LGHNA, CDR2 YSLEER, per germline. CDR3 residues: CASSQDPGPIYEQYF. CDR3 sequence (DNA): TGCGCCAGCAGCCAAGATCCAGGGCCTATATACGAGCAGTACTTC.

This clonotype has a handful of counts. The chain recombines TRBV29-1 with TRBJ2-4, with 8 positions matching TRBD2. Germline loops: CDR1 SQVTM, CDR2 ANQGSEA. The CDR3 has 12 residues. V gave up 7 bases and J gave up 11 bases; unmatched junction bases: 10. The CDR3 sequence: CSGQAGVGVQYF. DNA of the CDR3: TGCAGCGGCCAAGCGGGAGTCGGCGTTCAGTACTTC.

The sample holds a few counts of this clonotype. The chain couples TRBV20-1 to TRBJ2-1, with 8 bases identical to TRBD2. With V trimmed by 3 bases and J by 4 bases, 8 bases remained unmatched. CDR1 is DFQATT and CDR2 is SNEGSKA in the germline V gene (reference sequence). The CDR3 consists of 15 residues. This chain's CDR3 is CSASPGGGFYNEQFF. CDR3 sequence (DNA): TGCAGTGCTAGCCCTGGCGGGGGGTTTTACAATGAGCAGTTCTTC.

This clonotype came up a few times. The rearrangement links TRBV7-9 to TRBJ2-7, with TRBD1 matching over 7 bases. V was pared by 2 bases and J by 6 bases, with 10 bases of the junction left unmatched. The CDR3 length is 15 residues. Germline V CDR1 and CDR2: SEHNR, FQNEAQ (reference sequence). The CDR3, as DNA: TGTGCCAGCAGCTTAACGGACAGGAGACCTGGCGAGCAGTACTTC. It codes for CASSLTDRRPGEQYF.

The genes are TRBV28 and TRBJ1-3; perhaps TRBD1 as D (5 bases). This CDR3 has 13 residues. The ends were cut back, 3 bases at V and 4 bases at J, with 7 bases in the middle. CDR1 is MDHEN, CDR2 SYDVKM, per germline. The CDR3 is CASSLQGGNTIYF. The DNA for the CDR3 is TGTGCCAGCAGTTTGCAGGGAGGAAACACCATATATTTT.

This clonotype was counted many times. The rearrangement uses TRBV7-6 and TRBJ2-5; 7 nucleotides line up with TRBD2. The DNA end favors TRBJ2-7, so the J call may be wrong. CDR1 is SGHVS and CDR2 is FNYEAQ in the germline V gene. The CDR3 is 15 amino acids. This CDR3 reads CASSRDWGGTYEQYF. CDR3 in DNA: TGTGCCAGCAGCCGGGACTGGGGGGGGACCTACGAGCAGTACTTC.

The chain combines TRBV4-3 with TRBJ2-5, with D possibly TRBD2 on 6 matching bases. Judging by the DNA end, TRBJ2-7 fits better; the J call may be wrong. In germline, CDR1 is LGHNA, CDR2 YSLEER. This CDR3 has 16 amino acids. CDR3: CASSQIRGGETYEQYF. CDR3 in DNA: TGCGCCAGCAGCCAGATTCGAGGCGGGGAGACCTACGAGCAGTACTTC.

The chain couples TRBV28 to TRBJ1-1; 7 nucleotides match TRBD1. The CDR3 spans 17 residues. V lost 5 bases to trimming and J lost 2 bases; unmatched junction nucleotides: 14. The germline CDR1 and CDR2 sequences are MDHEN and SYDVKM. The CDR3 protein is CASSPPLGGGSNTEAFF. CDR3 DNA sequence: TGTGCCAGCAGTCCCCCCCTGGGAGGGGGCTCAAACACTGAAGCTTTCTTT.